Reported below is one T cell receptor beta chain. This entry comes from a study of shared clonotypes between healthy human individuals. Germline CDR1 and CDR2: MNHEY and SVGAGI. The CDR3 runs to 15 residues. V was pared by 7 bases and J by 5 bases, with 9 bases of the junction left unmatched. Each sample came from a Caucasian adult donor living in Nashville, Tennessee. The repertoire was sequenced with immunoSEQ multiplex PCR; TCRdb's copy has only in-frame clones and lacks some. Among 2,100,000 or so clones, nearly 97% were seen once, and the ten largest hold more than 0.1%. The chain carries TRBV6-5 and TRBJ2-7; TRBD1 aligns across 12 bases. Sequencing was performed on naive CD4+ T cells sorted from blood. The subset here: CD45RA+ positively selected. The TCR sequence derives from a man younger than 35 in good health. For the CDR3, the DNA is TGTGCCAGCACTCGACGCGGGACAGGGGGCGACGAGCAGTACTTC. Translated: CASTRRGTGGDEQYF.